This TCR beta chain was sequenced during a study of blood T cells in healthy people across ages. Combining a sample-barcoded 5' primer with a J-beta primer mix, a second PCR ran for about 6 to 12 cycles. TCRdb re-derived calls from the 5' RACE reads in MiXCR, one entry per CDR3 protein. This table holds roughly 860,000 distinct CDR3 sequences, approximately 65% found once. This clonotype showed up just a few times. Germline loops: CDR1 MDHEN, CDR2 SYDVKM. V lost 7 bases, J lost 1 base, and 20 bases lay in between. This CDR3 has 17 residues. The TCR sequence derives from a man younger than 45 in good health. The rearrangement uses TRBV28 and TRBJ2-1; maybe TRBD2 (5 bases). Source material: blood. The CDR3 nucleotides are TGTGCCAGCATCCCCCAACTGCGGGTTGTATCCTACAATGAGCAGTTCTTC. Protein product: CASIPQLRVVSYNEQFF.